Below, 28 T cell receptor beta chains from the same sample are listed, as sequenced in a study of cytomegalovirus exposure and HLA in healthy donors. Amplification used 60 Vbeta primers and 13 Jbeta primers. The data were produced by immunoSEQ multiplex PCR, yet TCRdb's version contains in-frame clones alone and is incomplete. The profile shows 85,000 to 130,000 clones, about 70% of them singletons. The source material was PBMCs. All receptors come from a woman aged 45-59 years in good health and CMV-seropositive.

V gene TRBV25-1 combines with J gene TRBJ2-3; 13 bases line up with TRBD2. The CDR3 is 17 residues long. Germline V gene sequence: CDR1 MGHDK, CDR2 SYGVNS. J gave up 4 bases and V 5 bases, and 9 bases lay outside the gene matches. DNA of the CDR3: TGTGCCAGCAGTTCGCCTACTAGCGGGGGGGCACCAGATACGCAGTATTTT. It is translated as CASSSPTSGGAPDTQYF. Full variable domain (rest looked up from reference TRBV25-1 and TRBJ2-3): EADIYQTPRYLVIGTGKKITLECSQTMGHDKMYWYQQDPGMELHLIHYSYGVNSTEKGDLSSESTVSRIRTEHFPLTLESARPSHTSQYLCASSSPTSGGAPDTQYFGPGTRLTVL.

The DNA of the CDR3 is TGTGCCAGCAGCTTAGTCCGGACAGGCAATCAGCCCCAGCATTTT. Encoded protein: CASSLVRTGNQPQHF. The rearrangement joins TRBV7-8 to TRBJ1-5; D is possibly TRBD1 (6 bases). The germline V gene encodes CDR1 SGHVS and CDR2 FQNEAQ. The CDR3 length is 15 residues. Trimming took off 1 base at V and 2 bases at J, with 9 bases between the two ends.

The chain links TRBV9 to TRBJ1-4; D gene uncertain. From germline, CDR1 is SGDLS and CDR2 YYNGEE. The V gene lost 4 bases and the J gene lost 7 bases, with 14 bases spanning the gap. The CDR3 consists of 14 residues. In DNA form, the CDR3 reads TGTGCCAGCAGCCCCATGACCTGGAGTGAAAAACTGTTTTTT. Its protein product is CASSPMTWSEKLFF.

The genes are TRBV9 and TRBJ2-2, with D hard to call. Germline-derived CDR1 and CDR2 are SGDLS and YYNGEE. Trimming shortened V by 0 bases and J by 0 bases, and 6 bases separated the two germline ends. CDR3 size: 15 residues. CDR3 nucleotides: TGTGCCAGCAGCGTAGGCGTAGCGAACACCGGGGAGCTGTTTTTT. Its protein product is CASSVGVANTGELFF.

J is TRBJ1-2 and V is TRBV4-1; 8 bases fit TRBD1. The CDR3 contains 15 residues. V shed 4 bases and J 1 base; nucleotides not matched to a gene: 5. The germline gives CDR1 MGHRA, CDR2 YSYEKL. The CDR3 DNA reads as TGCGCCAGCAGCCTAGCCAGGGGGCTTAACTATGGCTACACCTTC. Residues: CASSLARGLNYGYTF.

This clone has only a few counts. The chain employs TRBV28 and TRBJ1-1, with D hard to call. Germline loops: CDR1 MDHEN, CDR2 SYDVKM. The germline V and J ends were trimmed by 3 bases and 6 bases, with 14 bases remaining between them. The CDR3 consists of 14 residues. The DNA for the CDR3 is TGTGCCAGCAGTTTCCTCGGGGTCCAGCCTGAAGCTTTCTTT. Translating gives CASSFLGVQPEAFF.

The chain couples TRBV5-1 to TRBJ2-7, with TRBD1 matching 8 bases. CDR3 length: 14 amino acids. Germline V CDR1 and CDR2: SGHRS, YFSETQ. Losses at the gene ends were 2 bases for V and 6 bases for J; bases not matched to a gene: 7. The CDR3 DNA is TGCGCCAGCAGCTTTAGGGCAGGGGGCGTCGAGCAGTACTTC. This gives the protein CASSFRAGGVEQYF.

The chain carries TRBV28 and TRBJ2-2; 10 positions agree with TRBD2. The CDR3 length is 16 residues. Germline CDR1 MDHEN, CDR2 SYDVKM. The V gene end was trimmed by 6 bases and the J gene end by 3 bases; junction bases not matched to a gene: 7. CDR3 residues: CASSTPSGGDTGELFF. Here the CDR3 DNA reads TGTGCCAGCAGCACCCCTAGCGGGGGAGACACCGGGGAGCTGTTTTTT.

J is TRBJ2-3 and V is TRBV7-6, with TRBD1 matching over 8 bases. V lost 5 bases to trimming and J lost 4 bases; unmatched junction nucleotides: 17. Germline loops: CDR1 SGHVS, CDR2 FNYEAQ. The CDR3 is made up of 18 amino acids. The CDR3 loop is CASSLTPGGSGVSDTQYF. The CDR3 DNA follows: TGTGCCAGCAGCCTAACCCCAGGGGGCTCGGGTGTGTCAGATACGCAGTATTTT.

This clone was found a few times. The chain combines TRBV27 with TRBJ1-6, with D perhaps TRBD1 (5 bases). Germline V CDR1 and CDR2: MNHEY, SMNVEV (reference sequence). CDR3 length equals 14 residues. V gave up 6 bases and J gave up 9 bases, with 15 bases separating them. This chain's CDR3 is CASRINRSGSPLHF. The DNA of the CDR3 is TGTGCCAGCAGGATAAACAGGTCAGGTTCACCCCTCCACTTT.

This clone was seen only a few times. V usage is TRBV30 and J usage is TRBJ1-4; D possibly corresponds to TRBD1 (5 bases). V lost 7 bases and J lost 4, with 16 bases in between. This CDR3 has 14 amino acids. Per the germline V gene, CDR1 is GTSNPN and CDR2 is SVGIG (reference sequence). Here the CDR3 reads CAFTTGSFNEKLFF. The CDR3 DNA follows: TGTGCCTTTACTACAGGCTCCTTTAATGAAAAACTGTTTTTT.

In its sample, this clone was seen a few times. This chain links TRBV9 with TRBJ1-2; TRBD1 aligns across 8 bases. Germline lookup yields CDR1 SGDLS and CDR2 YYNGEE. V dropped 4 bases and J dropped 8; count of bases not matched to a gene: 13. The CDR3 consists of 15 residues. The CDR3 sequence: CASSPGTGELEGYTF. CDR3 bases: TGTGCCAGCAGCCCTGGGACAGGTGAACTAGAAGGCTACACCTTC.

The V call is TRBV5-1, the J call TRBJ1-1; D unclear. This CDR3 spans 14 amino acids. The V gene's germline CDR1 is SGHRS and CDR2 YFSETQ. V lost 4 bases and J lost 1, with 11 bases in between. The CDR3 DNA follows: TGCGCCAGCAGCGGCGGCACGCCGAACACTGAAGCTTTCTTT. Translating gives CASSGGTPNTEAFF. The full variable domain, with the rest looked up from reference TRBV5-1 and TRBJ1-1, is KAGVTQTPRYLIKTRGQQVTLSCSPISGHRSVSWYQQTPGQGLQFLFEYFSETQRNKGNFPGRFSGRQFSNSRSEMNVSTLELGDSALYLCASSGGTPNTEAFFGQGTRLTVV.

As for this clone: Other DNA sequences in the same sample also yield this CDR3. The chain carries TRBV11-2 and TRBJ1-2; TRBD1 agrees at 7 bases. Germline assignment: CDR1 SGHAT and CDR2 FQNNGV. The CDR3 runs 14 residues. Trimming cost V 3 bases and J 4 bases; bases outside gene matches: 5. CDR3 DNA sequence: TGTGCCAGCAGCTTCGCAGGGGGGAGCTATGGCTACACCTTC. Amino acids: CASSFAGGSYGYTF.

The sample holds a few counts of this clone. The V call is TRBV4-1, the J call TRBJ1-6; 9 nucleotides align to TRBD1. Germline V CDR1 and CDR2: MGHRA, YSYEKL. The CDR3 has 14 amino acids. Trimming removed 5 bases from V and 10 bases from J; junction bases left unmatched: 6. CDR3 nucleotides: TGCGCCAGCAGCGTTCGGGACAGGGAATCACCCCTCCACTTT. Amino acid sequence: CASSVRDRESPLHF.

CDR3 DNA: TGTGCCAGCAGGGGGACAGGGTTTGAGCCCCAGCATTTT. Protein sequence: CASRGTGFEPQHF. The chain combines TRBV6-6 with TRBJ1-5, with TRBD1 matching over 9 bases. The V and J ends lost 6 bases and 8 bases, in that order; junction bases with no gene match: 5. The CDR3 is 13 amino acids. CDR1 is MNHNY and CDR2 is SVGAGI in the germline V gene (reference sequence).

CDR3 amino acids: CASKTGQANSPLHF. Written as DNA, the CDR3 is TGTGCCAGCAAGACAGGGCAGGCTAATTCACCCCTCCACTTT. This chain uses TRBV28 with TRBJ1-6; 7 nucleotides agree with TRBD1. The CDR3 covers 14 residues. V shed 7 bases and J 6 bases; nucleotides not matched to a gene: 6. Germline CDR1 reads MDHEN; CDR2 reads SYDVKM.

In the case of this clone: This sample also contains other DNA sequences that code for the same CDR3. The V gene is TRBV9, the J gene TRBJ1-3, with D unclear. The CDR3 spans 14 residues. Between the trimmed V and J ends, which lost 0 bases and 5 bases, there was a span of 9 bases. Germline CDR1 is SGDLS and CDR2 is YYNGEE. CDR3 sequence reads: CASSVDSFRNTIYF. DNA of the CDR3: TGTGCCAGCAGCGTAGACAGTTTCAGAAACACCATATATTTT. The full variable domain, completed using reference TRBV9 and TRBJ1-3, is DSGVTQTPKHLITATGQRVTLRCSPRSGDLSVYWYQQSLDQGLQFLIQYYNGEERAKGNILERFSAQQFPDLHSELNLSSLELGDSALYFCASSVDSFRNTIYFGEGSWLTVV.

V gene TRBV6-5 combines with J gene TRBJ1-1, with 7 positions matching TRBD1. The germline V gene has CDR1 MNHEY and CDR2 SVGAGI. Trimming removed 0 bases from V and 11 bases from J; junction bases left unmatched: 12. CDR3 length: 15 amino acids. This CDR3 is CASSYSSPRTGEAFF. DNA for the CDR3: TGTGCCAGCAGTTACTCCAGCCCCCGGACAGGCGAGGCTTTCTTT.

The rearrangement uses TRBV7-3 and TRBJ2-5; the match to TRBD1 covers 8 bases. This CDR3 comprises 16 residues. The ends lost 2 bases at V and 4 bases at J; junction bases unmatched: 9. The germline V gene encodes CDR1 SGHTA and CDR2 FQGTGA. The CDR3 loop reads CASSLADRGGGETQYF. The CDR3 DNA reads as TGTGCCAGCAGCTTAGCCGACAGGGGTGGTGGAGAGACCCAGTACTTC.

The chain uses TRBV4-2 and TRBJ2-7; D ambiguous. The CDR3 loop spans 13 amino acids. CDR1 and CDR2 from the germline V gene are LGHNA and YNFKEQ. Between the trimmed V and J ends, which lost 4 bases and 0 bases, there was a span of 7 bases. DNA of the CDR3: TGTGCCAGCAGCCTCACAGTCTCCTACGAGCAGTACTTC. Translated: CASSLTVSYEQYF.

The V call is TRBV2, the J call TRBJ1-4; 8 nucleotides line up with TRBD1. This CDR3 contains 14 residues. The V gene end was trimmed by 5 bases and the J gene end by 8 bases; junction bases not matched to a gene: 7. The V gene's germline CDR1 is SNHLY and CDR2 FYNNEI. The CDR3 sequence: CASSLRGRREKLFF. The DNA of the CDR3 is TGTGCCAGCAGTCTCAGGGGGCGCCGGGAAAAACTGTTTTTT.

The chain is built from TRBV29-1 and TRBJ1-4; TRBD1 matches at 7 bases. V gave up 6 bases and J gave up 8 bases; unmatched junction bases: 9. Germline V CDR1 and CDR2: SQVTM, ANQGSEA. This CDR3 contains 13 residues. The CDR3 nucleotides are TGCAGCGTGACAGGGAATTCGCGAGAAAAACTGTTTTTT. Amino acid sequence: CSVTGNSREKLFF.

The chain couples TRBV30 to TRBJ2-2, with TRBD2 identical over 7 bases. This CDR3 is 14 amino acids long. The V gene end was trimmed by 4 bases and the J gene end by 5 bases; junction bases not matched to a gene: 7. From germline, CDR1 is GTSNPN and CDR2 SVGIG (reference sequence). CDR3 coding DNA: TGTGCCTGGAACTCGTGGGGAGGGACCGGGGAGCTGTTTTTT. Amino acid sequence: CAWNSWGGTGELFF.

This chain links TRBV7-7 with TRBJ2-3; D gene unclear. This CDR3 has 13 amino acids. The V and J ends lost 5 bases and 10 bases respectively, with 16 bases between them. Looked up from germline, CDR1 is SSHAT and CDR2 is FNYEAQ (reference sequence). CDR3 sequence: CASSRGDQIAQYF. The CDR3 DNA sequence: TGTGCCAGCAGCCGAGGAGACCAGATAGCGCAGTATTTT.

The V and J genes are TRBV5-1 and TRBJ1-4; 10 bases map to TRBD1. Germline CDR1 and CDR2: SGHRS and YFSETQ. V was pared by 3 bases and J by 8 bases, with 4 bases of the junction left unmatched. CDR3 size: 14 residues. In DNA form, the CDR3 reads TGCGCCAGCAGCTCGGGACAGGGGAACGAAAAACTGTTTTTT. It translates to CASSSGQGNEKLFF.

This clone has a single count. The chain employs TRBV30 and TRBJ1-5; 8 nucleotides align to TRBD1. V lost 3 bases and J lost 2; bases outside the gene matches: 6. The CDR3 contains 15 residues. The germline CDR1 and CDR2 sequences are GTSNPN and SVGIG (reference sequence). CDR3 protein: CAWSQGGQGNQPQHF. The CDR3 coding sequence is TGTGCCTGGAGCCAAGGGGGACAGGGCAATCAGCCCCAGCATTTT.

The chain carries TRBV2 and TRBJ1-1; D perhaps matches TRBD1 (5 bases). Trimming took off 5 bases at V and 1 base at J, with 14 bases between the two ends. Germline CDR1 reads SNHLY; CDR2 reads FYNNEI. The CDR3 loop spans 15 amino acids. The CDR3 region is CASSLLKGSNTEAFF. CDR3 DNA sequence: TGTGCCAGCAGTTTGCTTAAGGGGTCGAACACTGAAGCTTTCTTT.